This T cell receptor (beta chain) was observed in a study of regulatory T cells in long-lasting Graves disease. In germline, CDR1 is LNHNV, CDR2 YYDKDF (reference sequence). The CDR3 totals 12 residues. Trimming removed 4 bases from V and 10 bases from J, with 12 bases in between. Assembly of TCR beta libraries relied on iRepertoire HTBI primers together with Arm-PCR of CDR3 regions. TCRdb re-derived calls from the multiplex PCR reads in MiXCR, one entry per CDR3 protein. The data contain about 440,000 distinct CDR3 sequences, around 17% of them singletons. Time point given: newly diagnosed GD, antithyroid drugs for less than 3 months. From RNA extracted from PBMCs, the TCR library was made. The patients were drawn from one endocrinology department in Xi'an, China. The same data also contributed to another study, on T cells in Graves' hyperthyroidism and ophthalmopathy. As that report states: A first-round RT-PCR of the TCR CDR3 used the HTBI primer set.

This rearrangement joins TRBV15 to TRBJ2-3; D possibly corresponds to TRBD1 (8 bases). This clonotype was obtained from a woman aged 18-29 years with Graves disease. Sample: peripheral blood mononuclear cells (PBMCs), taken at new diagnosis, from a patient treated with antithyroid drugs. The CDR3, as DNA: TGTGCCACCAGCATTACAGGGGGGGCGCAGTATTTT. Encoded protein: CATSITGGAQYF. Combining the CDR3 with reference TRBV15 and TRBJ2-3 gives the whole variable domain DAMVIQNPRYQVTQFGKPVTLSCSQTLNHNVMYWYQQKSSQAPKLLFHYYDKDFNNEADTPDNFQSRRPNTSFCFLDIRSPGLGDTAMYLCATSITGGAQYFGPGTRLTVL.